This entry concerns a single TCR beta chain. Its recognized antigen is unknown. No base quality information exists; no much larger clone differs at one position. The source of the sample is a study of control samples from healthy donors and cancer patients (dated by TCRdb to the early 2020s). Receptor libraries were prepared by the immunoSEQ multiplex PCR assay. Drawn from immuneACCESS, this table holds only the in-frame rearrangements with V and J called that TCRdb kept. Clones are partly lost; checked studies trace under half to an unresolved V gene and leave the rest unexplained. This sample holds some 190,000 clones; approximately 90% were observed only once. The ten largest make up 1.5% to 2% of the sample. As encoded in the germline V gene, CDR1 is SGHNT while CDR2 is YENEEA. Taken from cysteine to phenylalanine, the CDR3 has 16 residues. Solely the CDR3 DNA is kept, with 48 bases framed from the first base. Unmatched junction bases come to 10, with V trimmed by 5 bases and J by 2 bases.

The TCR originated in a man aged 25-45 years in good health. The chain joins TRBV11-3 to TRBJ2-3; a stretch of 7 junction bases matches TRBD2. Input material: blood. The CDR3 region has the sequence CASSRSGVGTTDTQYF. DNA sequence: TGTGCCAGCAGCCGGAGCGGGGTTGGCACCACAGATACGCAGTATTTT.